The clone carrying this T cell receptor beta chain was seen only a few times. The V gene lost 2 bases and the J gene lost 4 bases, with 8 bases spanning the gap. The CDR3 sequence is 13 residues long. Germline V gene data show CDR1 as MNHNS and CDR2 as SASEGT. The data were taken from a study of CD8 T cells in Susac syndrome. RNA, at about 0.45 to 1 ug, was reverse transcribed with random hexamers. Amplification of TCR beta CDR3 was carried out by immunoSEQ multiplex PCR, which covered 54 Vbeta and 13 Jbeta segments. Via MiXCR, TCRdb re-called the immunoSEQ multiplex PCR reads, giving one row per CDR3 protein. The sample lists about 280,000 distinct CDR3 sequences; roughly 81% were seen once. The authors negatively isolated CD8+ and CD4+ T cells and FACS-enriched TEMRA cells.

V usage is TRBV6-1 and J usage is TRBJ1-2; D not certain. Sequenced sample: CD8+ T cells from PBMCs. This sequence originates from a human donor with multiple sclerosis. The CDR3 nucleotides read TGTGCCAGCAGTGAAAATCCGGGCTATGGCTACACCTTC. This translates into CASSENPGYGYTF.